The 9 T cell receptor beta chains reported below all come from one sample, sequenced in a study of CD8+CD57+ T cells in acquired aplastic anemia. Sequencing was done on patients that had shown CD8+CD57+ cell expansion by flow cytometry. Researchers used genomic DNA as the template to profile TCR beta VDJ and CDR3. TCRdb fed the reads into MiXCR, producing one record per CDR3 protein. The table records roughly 160,000 distinct CDR3 sequences, 71% of them present only once. Sequenced sample: sorted CD4+, CD8+, or CD8+CD57+ T cells (not recorded which) from PBMCs. The source is a human donor with aplastic anemia.

The V gene is TRBV27, the J gene TRBJ2-2; tentatively, D is TRBD2 (6 bases). Germline V gene data show CDR1 as MNHEY and CDR2 as SMNVEV (reference sequence). This CDR3 is built from 15 residues. V was clipped by 4 bases and J by 0 bases, with 9 bases between them. The CDR3 reads CASSWGDANTGELFF. DNA for the CDR3: TGTGCCAGCAGTTGGGGGGACGCGAACACCGGGGAGCTGTTTTTT.

The chain combines TRBV7-2 with TRBJ2-7, with a possible D match to TRBD1 (5 bases). V lost 0 bases to trimming and J lost 11 bases, with 11 bases between them. The germline V gene encodes CDR1 SGHTA and CDR2 FQGNSA. The CDR3 loop spans 12 amino acids. CDR3 in amino acids: CASSLAAGKEYF. CDR3 DNA sequence: TGTGCCAGCAGCTTAGCGGCAGGGAAGGAGTACTTC.

The chain has TRBV3-1 and TRBJ2-2, with D unclear. Between the trimmed V and J ends, which lost 3 bases and 6 bases, there was a span of 11 bases. CDR1 is LGHDT and CDR2 is YNNKEL in the germline V gene (reference sequence). The CDR3 contains 14 residues. DNA of the CDR3: TGTGCCAGCAGCCATTCCTCAGGATCCGGGGAGCTGTTTTTT. Encoded protein: CASSHSSGSGELFF.

By sample share, this clonotype is medium-sized. The chain has TRBV20-1 and TRBJ2-2; 10 nucleotides agree with TRBD1. The CDR3 length is 15 residues. Germline CDR1 DFQATT, CDR2 SNEGSKA (reference sequence). The V gene end was trimmed by 3 bases and the J gene end by 6 bases; junction bases not matched to a gene: 7. CDR3 region: CSASSGTGEAGELFF. The CDR3 DNA follows: TGCAGTGCTAGCTCCGGGACAGGGGAGGCCGGGGAGCTGTTTTTT.

This clonotype was counted at least ten times. CDR3 loop: CASSPVDTQYF. Written as DNA, the CDR3 is TGTGCCAGCAGTCCAGTCGATACGCAGTATTTT. The chain couples TRBV28 to TRBJ2-3; D gene unclear. The CDR3 sequence is 11 residues long. V shed 5 bases and J shed 6 bases, with 6 bases lying between them. The germline CDR1 and CDR2 sequences are MDHEN and SYDVKM.

The rearrangement joins TRBV19 to TRBJ1-5; D may be TRBD1 (6 bases). The germline V gene has CDR1 LNHDA and CDR2 SQIVND (reference sequence). Trimming cost V 6 bases and J 2 bases, with 8 bases left between them. The CDR3 has 13 residues. The CDR3 here is CASRTGGNQPQHF. The CDR3 nucleotides are TGTGCCAGTAGGACAGGAGGCAATCAGCCCCAGCATTTT.

The V gene is TRBV7-9, the J gene TRBJ1-6, with 9 positions matching TRBD1. CDR3 length: 15 amino acids. CDR1 and CDR2 from the germline V gene are SEHNR and FQNEAQ (reference sequence). V shed 5 bases and J 10 bases; nucleotides not matched to a gene: 9. The CDR3, as DNA: TGTGCCAGCAGCCAAGACACAGGGGGCAGGTCACCCCTCCACTTT. This gives the protein CASSQDTGGRSPLHF.

The chain uses TRBV5-1 and TRBJ2-7, with D possibly TRBD1 on 5 matching bases. V was trimmed by 4 bases and J by 0 bases, leaving 17 bases between them. The CDR3 consists of 16 residues. Germline CDR1 is SGHRS and CDR2 is YFSETQ. CDR3 amino acids: CASSPRVGDISYEQYF. The CDR3 DNA sequence: TGCGCCAGCAGCCCCAGGGTCGGTGATATCTCCTACGAGCAGTACTTC.

This clonotype was picked up a small number of times. The junction departs from the called germline gene at one end, perhaps through a read error. J is TRBJ1-1 and V is TRBV2; perhaps TRBD1 as D (5 bases). The CDR3 sequence is 12 residues long. Germline values: CDR1 SNHLY, CDR2 FYNNEI. Here the CDR3 reads CASREAGRGAFF. CDR3 coding DNA: TGTGCCAGCAGGGAAGCAGGGAGGGGAGCTTTCTTT. Full variable domain (missing parts from reference TRBV2 and TRBJ1-1): EPEVTQTPSHQVTQMGQEVILRCVPISNHLYFYWYRQILGQKVEFLVSFYNNEISEKSEIFDDQFSVERPDGSNFTLKIRSTKLEDSAMYFCASREAGRGAFFGQGTRLTVV.